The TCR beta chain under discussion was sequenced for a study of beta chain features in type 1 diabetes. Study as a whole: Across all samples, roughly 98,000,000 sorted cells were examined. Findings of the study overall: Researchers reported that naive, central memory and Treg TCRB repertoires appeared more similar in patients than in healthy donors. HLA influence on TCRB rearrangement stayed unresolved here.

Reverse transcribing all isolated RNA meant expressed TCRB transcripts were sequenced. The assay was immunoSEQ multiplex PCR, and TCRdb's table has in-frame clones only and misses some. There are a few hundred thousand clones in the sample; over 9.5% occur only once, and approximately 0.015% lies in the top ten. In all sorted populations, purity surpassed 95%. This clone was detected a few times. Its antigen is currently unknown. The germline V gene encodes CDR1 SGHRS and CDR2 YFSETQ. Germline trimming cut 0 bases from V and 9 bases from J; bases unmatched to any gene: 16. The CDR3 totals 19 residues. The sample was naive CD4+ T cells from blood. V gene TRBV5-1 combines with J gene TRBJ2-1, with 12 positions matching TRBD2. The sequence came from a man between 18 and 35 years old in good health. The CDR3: CASSLAETRASGRAGEQFF. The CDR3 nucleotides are TGCGCCAGCAGCTTGGCGGAGACTAGGGCTAGCGGGAGGGCCGGTGAGCAGTTCTTC.